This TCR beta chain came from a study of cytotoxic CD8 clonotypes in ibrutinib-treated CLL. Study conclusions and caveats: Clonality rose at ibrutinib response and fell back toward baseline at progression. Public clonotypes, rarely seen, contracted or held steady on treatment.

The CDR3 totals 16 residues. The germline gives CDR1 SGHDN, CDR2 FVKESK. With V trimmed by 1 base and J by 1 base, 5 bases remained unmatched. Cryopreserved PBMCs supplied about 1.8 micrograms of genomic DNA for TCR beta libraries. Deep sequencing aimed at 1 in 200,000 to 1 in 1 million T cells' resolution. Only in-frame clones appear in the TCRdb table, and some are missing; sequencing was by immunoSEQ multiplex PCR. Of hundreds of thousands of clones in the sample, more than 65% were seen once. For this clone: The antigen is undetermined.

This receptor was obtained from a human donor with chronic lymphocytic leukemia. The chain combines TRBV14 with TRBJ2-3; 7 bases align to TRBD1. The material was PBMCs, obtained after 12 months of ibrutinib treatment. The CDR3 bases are TGTGCCAGCAGCCAAGTAAGACAGGGTGGCACAGATACGCAGTATTTT. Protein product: CASSQVRQGGTDTQYF.